This TCR beta chain stems from a study of identical twins. Trimming shortened V by 4 bases and J by 9 bases, and 11 bases separated the two germline ends. CDR1 and CDR2 from the germline V gene are SGHRS and YFSETQ. The CDR3 consists of 12 residues. Donors uniformly comprised healthy Caucasians. Study outcomes and limitations: Donors were not followed over many years; analysis was cross-sectional.

The sample holds many counts of this clonotype. The antigen is not known. The authors used template switching to add a universal primer site and gave cDNA unique molecular identifiers. Each CDR3 protein is one row after TCRdb ran MiXCR on the 5' RACE reads. The sample yields about 430,000 distinct CDR3 sequences, about a fifth seen once. The chain uses TRBV5-1 and TRBJ2-1; D tentatively reads TRBD1 or TRBD2 (5 bases each). This TCR came from a man in his fifties or sixties in good health. The specimen was naive T cells sorted from blood. The CDR3 here is CASSPGRGEQFF. In DNA, the CDR3 is TGCGCCAGCAGCCCGGGACGTGGTGAGCAGTTCTTC.